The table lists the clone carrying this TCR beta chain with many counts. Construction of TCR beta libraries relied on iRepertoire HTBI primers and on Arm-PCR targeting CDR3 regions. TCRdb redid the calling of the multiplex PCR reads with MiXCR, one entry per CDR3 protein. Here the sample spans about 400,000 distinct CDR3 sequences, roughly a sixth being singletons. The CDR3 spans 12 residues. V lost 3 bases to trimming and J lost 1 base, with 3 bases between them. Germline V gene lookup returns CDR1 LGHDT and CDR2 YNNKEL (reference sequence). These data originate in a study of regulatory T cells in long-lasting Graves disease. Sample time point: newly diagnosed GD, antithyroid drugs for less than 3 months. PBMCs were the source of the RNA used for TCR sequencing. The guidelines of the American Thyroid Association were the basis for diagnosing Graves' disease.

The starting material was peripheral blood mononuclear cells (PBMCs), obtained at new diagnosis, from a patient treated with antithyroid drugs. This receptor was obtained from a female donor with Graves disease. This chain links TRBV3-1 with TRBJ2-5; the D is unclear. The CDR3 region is CASSQRQETQYF. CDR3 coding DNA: TGTGCCAGCAGCCAGCGCCAAGAGACCCAGTACTTC.